The source of this T cell receptor (beta chain) is a study of cytomegalovirus exposure and HLA in healthy donors. Study results and caveats: Information on immune exposure was restricted to one variable (CMV serostatus).

With 60 Vbeta and 13 Jbeta primers, the PCR was carried out. This table comes from immunoSEQ multiplex PCR, and its TCRdb copy is limited to in-frame clones, with some not included. The table shows about 120,000 clones, with 17% occurring only once. The sample holds a few counts of this clone. The antigen remains undetermined. This CDR3 is built from 16 residues. Germline CDR1 and CDR2: SGHNT and YYREEE (reference sequence). The V end lost 4 bases, the J end lost 5 bases, and 21 bases lay between the germline ends. The clonotype comes from a female donor in good health and CMV-seropositive. The sequenced material came from PBMCs. The chain has TRBV5-4 and TRBJ1-2; D might be TRBD1 (6 bases). CDR3 sequence: CASSPLDRPGPYGYTF. The CDR3, as DNA: TGTGCCAGCAGCCCCCTAGACAGGCCGGGGCCTTATGGCTACACCTTC.